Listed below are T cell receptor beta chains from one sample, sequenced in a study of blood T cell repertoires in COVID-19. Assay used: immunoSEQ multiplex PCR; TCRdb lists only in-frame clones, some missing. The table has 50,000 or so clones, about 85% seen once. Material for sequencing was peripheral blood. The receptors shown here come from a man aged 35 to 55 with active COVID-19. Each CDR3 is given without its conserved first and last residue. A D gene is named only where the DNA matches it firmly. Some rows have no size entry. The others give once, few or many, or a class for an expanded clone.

ASSLVTGQGYQPQH | TRBD1 | NA | TRBV23-1
ASSPFPSTDTQY | NA | NA | TRBV3-1/TRBV3-2
ASSYGLVYEQY | NA | NA | TRBV6-2/TRBV6-3
ASSPMGQSGNEQF | NA | NA | TRBV18
ATSRVGSGRNEQY | NA | NA | TRBV15
ASSIGQQSSYNEQF | NA | NA | TRBV19
ASSHRVSFGYT | NA | NA | TRBV6-2/TRBV6-3
ASSPQGLYEQY | NA | few | TRBV11-2
ASSFSGRASSGELF | TRBD2 | NA | TRBV7-3
ASSMLAGSTDTQY | NA | NA | TRBV19
ASSFSGRAKETQY | TRBD2 | NA | TRBV7-9
ASWGGSKDQPQH | NA | NA | TRBV2
ASSLSDRGIQ | TRBD1 | NA | TRBV2
ASSLAGANTEAF | NA | NA | TRBV7-9
ASSPDYEQY | NA | NA | TRBV7-9
ASSPGTSGDPIEQY | TRBD2 | NA | TRBV27
ASSDSYLLYAEQY | NA | once | TRBV6-4
ASNQANYGYT | NA | NA | TRBV2
ASSARLAGEGEQY | TRBD2 | NA | TRBV4-1
ATGNWDRGPDTQY | TRBD1 | NA | TRBV15
ASSVESGTQY | NA | NA | TRBV9
ASSTDRGPYNEQF | TRBD1 | NA | TRBV6-5
ASRAGGRYNEQF | TRBD1 | NA | TRBV6-5
ASNGGLTGYT | NA | few | TRBV7-2
ASSPRGRNTGELF | TRBD2 | NA | TRBV7-2
SVEAGGRAGELF | TRBD2 | NA | TRBV29-1
ASSTGGPEQF | TRBD1 | NA | TRBV12-3/TRBV12-4
ASSFWAGGNTEAF | TRBD1 | NA | TRBV27
ASSLTSGNEQF | TRBD2 | few | TRBV5-1
ASQRGSVNYGYT | NA | NA | TRBV28
ASSLALAGVGVHNEQF | TRBD2 | NA | TRBV5-1
ASSLGLADSGTGELF | TRBD2 | NA | TRBV7-3
SVQMNQGSNQPQH | NA | NA | TRBV29-1
ASSLPYSVGDTEAF | NA | NA | TRBV5-4
ASSPGQATDTQY | TRBD1 | NA | TRBV18
ASSSRQGVNQETQY | TRBD1 | NA | TRBV4-1
ASSSTRGHFGEAF | NA | NA | TRBV11-2
ASSFNRGSQAF | TRBD1 | NA | TRBV12-3/TRBV12-4
ASNSFQNTEAF | NA | once | TRBV2
ASSARDSLSGYT | NA | once | TRBV9
ASSFRDRVNGYT | TRBD1 | NA | TRBV28
ASIRDRDSPLH | TRBD1 | NA | TRBV5-8
ASSPGTANTGELF | NA | NA | TRBV11-2